The 20 T cell receptor beta chains presented below share a single source sample, sequenced in a study of a mutant IDH1 vaccine in newly diagnosed glioma. Stated time point: week 47, end of study. Alongside topical imiquimod, each dose of vaccine comprised 300 ug of mutant IDH1 20-mer peptide. What these receptors recognize is not known. The repertoire was sequenced with immunoSEQ multiplex PCR; TCRdb's copy has only in-frame clones and lacks some. This table has 84,000 or so clones, roughly four fifths appearing once. Sequencing was performed on PBMCs, taken from a glioma patient whose treatment included an IDH1 peptide vaccine. Source of these receptors: a man in his forties or fifties with glioma.

The chain recombines TRBV29-1 with TRBJ2-7; the match to TRBD1 covers 8 bases. CDR3 length: 13 amino acids. From germline, CDR1 is SQVTM and CDR2 ANQGSEA. Germline trimming cut 4 bases from V and 4 bases from J; bases unmatched to any gene: 6. The CDR3 region has the DNA TGCAGCGTTGTGCCAGGGGGCGTTTACGAGCAGTACTTC. Residues: CSVVPGGVYEQYF.

The chain employs TRBV5-1 and TRBJ2-7, with a weak D call TRBD1 (6 bases). The V gene's germline CDR1 is SGHRS and CDR2 YFSETQ. V gave up 4 bases and J gave up 4 bases, with 12 bases separating them. This CDR3 is built from 13 residues. The CDR3 here is CASSLTQGYEQYF. The CDR3 nucleotides read TGCGCCAGCAGCCTCACACAGGGTTACGAGCAGTACTTC.

The chain uses TRBV30 and TRBJ2-2, with D possibly being TRBD2 (6 bases). The germline V gene has CDR1 GTSNPN and CDR2 SVGIG (reference sequence). The CDR3 spans 15 residues. The V end was cut by 3 bases, the J end by 2 bases, with 13 bases between. CDR3 sequence (DNA): TGTGCCTGGAGGGACGGGACTGGCAACACCGGGGAGCTGTTTTTT. Its translation: CAWRDGTGNTGELFF.

For the CDR3, the DNA is TGCAGTGCTATTTTCCTGCCGGGAGCTTTCTTT. Protein sequence: CSAIFLPGAFF. J is TRBJ1-1 and V is TRBV20-1; D gene ambiguous. V was pared by 4 bases and J by 10 bases, with 13 bases between. Germline loops: CDR1 DFQATT, CDR2 SNEGSKA (reference sequence). The CDR3 sequence is 11 residues long.

The V call is TRBV19, the J call TRBJ2-4; a weak D match, TRBD2 (7 bases). The CDR3 consists of 19 residues. Germline CDR1 and CDR2: LNHDA and SQIVND (reference sequence). Trimming removed 6 bases at V and 0 bases at J, with 24 bases between. For the CDR3, the DNA is TGTGCCAGTAGCCCATCACAGGGAGGGTCAGACCTAGCCAAAAACATTCAGTACTTC. It translates to CASSPSQGGSDLAKNIQYF.

V and J are TRBV6-1 and TRBJ2-1, with a weak D call TRBD2 (6 bases). This CDR3 contains 14 residues. Germline V lookup: CDR1 MNHNS, CDR2 SASEGT. Trimming took off 1 base at V and 15 bases at J, with 19 bases between the two ends. CDR3 loop: CASSEVFFGGRWFF. The CDR3 DNA reads as TGTGCCAGCAGTGAAGTTTTTTTCGGGGGTAGGTGGTTCTTC.

J is TRBJ2-6 and V is TRBV2; D possibly corresponds to TRBD1 (5 bases). This CDR3 is built from 15 residues. V dropped 7 bases and J dropped 0 bases, with 10 bases sitting between them. Germline loops: CDR1 SNHLY, CDR2 FYNNEI. The CDR3 DNA is TGTGCCAGCATCTATCAGGGCTCTGGGGCCAACGTCCTGACTTTC. Amino acids: CASIYQGSGANVLTF. Complete variable domain (other parts from reference TRBV2 and TRBJ2-6): EPEVTQTPSHQVTQMGQEVILRCVPISNHLYFYWYRQILGQKVEFLVSFYNNEISEKSEIFDDQFSVERPDGSNFTLKIRSTKLEDSAMYFCASIYQGSGANVLTFGAGSRLTVL.

This clone appeared a single time. The chain recombines TRBV7-2 with TRBJ2-3; TRBD2 matches at 8 bases. In germline, CDR1 is SGHTA, CDR2 FQGNSA. CDR3 length: 18 amino acids. V lost 2 bases, J lost 5 bases, and 15 bases stayed unmatched. This CDR3 reads CASSLRRVSGTNRDTQYF. In DNA form, the CDR3 reads TGTGCCAGCAGCTTAAGGCGGGTTAGCGGGACGAACAGAGATACGCAGTATTTT.

The rearrangement uses TRBV18 and TRBJ1-3; perhaps TRBD1 as D (5 bases). CDR1 and CDR2 from the germline V gene are KGHSH and LQKENI. The CDR3 totals 17 residues. V lost 4 bases, J lost 0 bases, and 16 bases lay in between. DNA for the CDR3: TGTGCCAGCTCACATTCACCGGGACCGCTCTCTGGAAACACCATATATTTT. It encodes CASSHSPGPLSGNTIYF. Full variable domain (missing parts from reference TRBV18 and TRBJ1-3): NAGVMQNPRHLVRRRGQEARLRCSPMKGHSHVYWYRQLPEEGLKFMVYLQKENIIDESGMPKERFSAEFPKEGPSILRIQQVVRGDSAAYFCASSHSPGPLSGNTIYFGEGSWLTVV.

The chain uses TRBV9 and TRBJ2-3; D gene uncertain. V shed 4 bases and J shed 4 bases, with 10 bases lying between them. CDR3 length: 13 amino acids. Germline lookup yields CDR1 SGDLS and CDR2 YYNGEE. This chain's CDR3 is CASSSHTPDTQYF. DNA of the CDR3: TGTGCCAGCAGCTCCCATACACCAGATACGCAGTATTTT.

The chain recombines TRBV11-3 with TRBJ2-1; TRBD1 matches at 7 bases. J was trimmed by 7 bases and V by 4 bases; bases with no gene match: 4. The CDR3 extends over 13 amino acids. CDR1 and CDR2 (germline): SGHNT, YENEEA. CDR3 region: CASSSGQPNEQFF. The CDR3, as DNA: TGTGCCAGCAGCTCGGGACAGCCAAATGAGCAGTTCTTC.

Worth noting for this clone: A junction end diverges from the germline sequence, so it may reflect a read error. The DNA for the CDR3 is TGCGCCAGCAGCCAAGAGGGAAGCACAAATACGCAGTATTTT. Its translation is CASSQEGSTNTQYF. V is TRBV4-1 and J is TRBJ2-3; no clear D. This CDR3 is 14 amino acids long. Germline loops: CDR1 MGHRA, CDR2 YSYEKL.

This clone was observed a few times. The chain couples TRBV6-5 to TRBJ1-1, with D hard to call. V was trimmed by 6 bases and J by 0 bases, leaving 11 bases between them. This CDR3 spans 14 amino acids. Germline lookup yields CDR1 MNHEY and CDR2 SVGAGI. CDR3 in DNA: TGTGCCAGCAGAATGACAATTATGAACACTGAAGCTTTCTTT. It encodes CASRMTIMNTEAFF.

The rearrangement joins TRBV7-2 to TRBJ1-2; unclear D gene. V shed 5 bases and J shed 7 bases, with 11 bases lying between them. The germline gives CDR1 SGHTA, CDR2 FQGNSA. The CDR3 totals 12 residues. CDR3 residues: CASSPRVGGYTF. The CDR3 bases are TGTGCCAGCAGCCCGCGGGTGGGTGGCTACACCTTC. The complete variable domain, with remaining parts taken from reference TRBV7-2 and TRBJ1-2, reads GAGVSQSPSNKVTEKGKDVELRCDPISGHTALYWYRQSLGQGLEFLIYFQGNSAPDKSGLPSDRFSAERTGGSVSTLTIQRTQQEDSAVYLCASSPRVGGYTFGSGTRLTVV.

This chain links TRBV19 with TRBJ1-4; D possibly corresponds to TRBD1 (6 bases). CDR1 is LNHDA, CDR2 SQIVND, per germline (reference sequence). This CDR3 comprises 13 residues. Trimming cost V 9 bases and J 3 bases, with 11 bases left between them. CDR3 amino acids: CASSHRANEKLFF. The CDR3 DNA is TGTGCCAGCAGCCACAGGGCTAATGAAAAACTGTTTTTT.

This chain uses TRBV25-1 with TRBJ2-3, with 8 bases fitting TRBD1. The CDR3 sequence is 11 residues long. V lost 8 bases, J lost 11 bases, and 6 bases stayed unmatched. The germline V gene has CDR1 MGHDK and CDR2 SYGVNS. In DNA form, the CDR3 reads TGTGCCAGCGGATCCGGGACAGGGCAGTATTTT. Protein sequence: CASGSGTGQYF.

This clone was seen many times. The chain uses TRBV7-9 and TRBJ1-5; 7 bases map to TRBD1. Trimming removed 4 bases from V and 1 base from J; junction bases left unmatched: 10. This CDR3 is 17 amino acids long. CDR1 is SEHNR, CDR2 FQNEAQ, per germline (reference sequence). The CDR3 spells CASSSPKTGLSNQPQHF. DNA for the CDR3: TGTGCCAGCAGCTCGCCTAAGACAGGGCTGAGCAATCAGCCCCAGCATTTT.

This chain connects TRBV5-1 to TRBJ2-3; TRBD2 might be the D (5 bases). CDR1 and CDR2 from the germline V gene are SGHRS and YFSETQ. The CDR3 spans 14 residues. V lost 5 bases and J lost 0, with 10 bases in between. In DNA form, the CDR3 reads TGCGCCAGCAGTTTTACTAGTAGCACAGATACGCAGTATTTT. It is translated as CASSFTSSTDTQYF.

This chain uses TRBV2 with TRBJ1-5; D is unclear. The CDR3 contains 13 residues. V lost 6 bases to trimming and J lost 4 bases, with 10 bases between them. Germline lookup yields CDR1 SNHLY and CDR2 FYNNEI. CDR3 amino acids: CASRFQRNQPQHF. CDR3 DNA sequence: TGTGCCAGCAGGTTCCAGCGAAATCAGCCCCAGCATTTT.

This clone has just one count. For the CDR3, the DNA is TGTGCCAGCAGCTTATTGAGGAACACTGAAGCTTTCTTT. Translation: CASSLLRNTEAFF. This chain uses TRBV7-8 with TRBJ1-1; D ambiguous. The CDR3 is 13 residues long. The V gene's germline CDR1 is SGHVS and CDR2 FQNEAQ. V dropped 2 bases and J dropped 1 base, with 5 bases sitting between them.